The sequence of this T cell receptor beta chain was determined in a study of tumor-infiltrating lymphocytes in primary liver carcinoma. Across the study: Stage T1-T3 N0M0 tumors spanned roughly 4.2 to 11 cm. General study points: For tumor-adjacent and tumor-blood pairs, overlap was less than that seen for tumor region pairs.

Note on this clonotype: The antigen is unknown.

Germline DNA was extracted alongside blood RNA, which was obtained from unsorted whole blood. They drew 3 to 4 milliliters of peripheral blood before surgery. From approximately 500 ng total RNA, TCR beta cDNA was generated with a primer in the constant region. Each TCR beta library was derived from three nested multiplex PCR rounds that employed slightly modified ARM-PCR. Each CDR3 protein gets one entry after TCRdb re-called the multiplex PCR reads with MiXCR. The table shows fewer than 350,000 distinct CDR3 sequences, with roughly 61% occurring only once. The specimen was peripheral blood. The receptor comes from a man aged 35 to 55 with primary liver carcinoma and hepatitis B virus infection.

CDR3 DNA sequence: TGTGCCAGCAGTTTTGAGGGTAGAGGAGAGACCCAGTACTTC. Its protein product is CASSFEGRGETQYF. This chain joins TRBV28 and TRBJ2-5; D is perhaps TRBD2 (5 bases). Trimming took off 3 bases at V and 4 bases at J, with 12 bases between the two ends. Germline V lookup: CDR1 MDHEN, CDR2 SYDVKM. The CDR3 consists of 14 residues. Full variable domain (missing parts from reference TRBV28 and TRBJ2-5): DVKVTQSSRYLVKRTGEKVFLECVQDMDHENMFWYRQDPGLGLRLIYFSYDVKMKEKGDIPEGYSVSREKKERFSLILESASTNQTSMYLCASSFEGRGETQYFGPGTRLLVL.